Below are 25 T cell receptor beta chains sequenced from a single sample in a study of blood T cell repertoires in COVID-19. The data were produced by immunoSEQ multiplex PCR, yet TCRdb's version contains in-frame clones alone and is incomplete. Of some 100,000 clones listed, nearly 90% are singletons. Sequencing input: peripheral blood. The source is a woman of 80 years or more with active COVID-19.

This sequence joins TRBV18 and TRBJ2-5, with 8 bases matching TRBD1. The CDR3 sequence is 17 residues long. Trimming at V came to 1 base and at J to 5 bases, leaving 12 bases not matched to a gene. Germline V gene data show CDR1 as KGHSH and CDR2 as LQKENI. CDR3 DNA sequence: TGTGCCAGCTCACCACTCCCCCCCCAGGGGGCGGGGGAGACCCAGTACTTC. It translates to CASSPLPPQGAGETQYF.

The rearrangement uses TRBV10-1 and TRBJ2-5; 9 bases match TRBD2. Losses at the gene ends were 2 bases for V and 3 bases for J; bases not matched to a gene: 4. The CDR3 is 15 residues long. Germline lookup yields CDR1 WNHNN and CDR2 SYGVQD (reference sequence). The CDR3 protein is CASSELRGREETQYF. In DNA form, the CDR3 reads TGCGCCAGCAGTGAGCTTCGCGGGAGGGAAGAGACCCAGTACTTC.

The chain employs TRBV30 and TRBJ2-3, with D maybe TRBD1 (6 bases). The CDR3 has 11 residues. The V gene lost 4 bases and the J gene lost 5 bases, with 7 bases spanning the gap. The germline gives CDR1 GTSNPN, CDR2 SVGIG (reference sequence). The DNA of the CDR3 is TGTGCCTGGACAGGGGTAGATACGCAGTATTTT. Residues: CAWTGVDTQYF.

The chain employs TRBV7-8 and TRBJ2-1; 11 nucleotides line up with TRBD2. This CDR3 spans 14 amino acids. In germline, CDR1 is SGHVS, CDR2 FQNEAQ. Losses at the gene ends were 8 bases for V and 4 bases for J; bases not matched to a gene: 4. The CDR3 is CASSRTSGYNEQFF. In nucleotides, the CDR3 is TGTGCCAGCTCCCGGACTAGCGGGTACAATGAGCAGTTCTTC.

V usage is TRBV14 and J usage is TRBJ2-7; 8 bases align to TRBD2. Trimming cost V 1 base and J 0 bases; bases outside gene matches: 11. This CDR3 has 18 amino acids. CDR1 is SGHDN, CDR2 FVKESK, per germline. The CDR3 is CASSQVGGRHRSSYEQYF. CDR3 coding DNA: TGTGCCAGCAGCCAAGTTGGCGGGAGGCATCGAAGCTCCTACGAGCAGTACTTC.

The CDR3 spells CASSFSQGMGNQPQHF. DNA of the CDR3: TGTGCCAGCAGCTTTAGTCAGGGGATGGGGAATCAGCCCCAGCATTTT. V and J are TRBV7-2 and TRBJ1-5; TRBD1 might be the D (6 bases). The CDR3 extends over 16 amino acids. Between the trimmed V and J ends, which lost 3 bases and 4 bases, there was a span of 16 bases. Germline values: CDR1 SGHTA, CDR2 FQGNSA. The full variable domain, completed using reference TRBV7-2 and TRBJ1-5, is GAGVSQSPSNKVTEKGKDVELRCDPISGHTALYWYRQSLGQGLEFLIYFQGNSAPDKSGLPSDRFSAERTGGSVSTLTIQRTQQEDSAVYLCASSFSQGMGNQPQHFGDGTRLSIL.

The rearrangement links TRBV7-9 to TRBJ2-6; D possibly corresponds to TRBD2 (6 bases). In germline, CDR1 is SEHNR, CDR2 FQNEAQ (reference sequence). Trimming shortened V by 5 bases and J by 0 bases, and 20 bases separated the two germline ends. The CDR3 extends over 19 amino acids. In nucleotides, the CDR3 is TGTGCCAGCAGCCTAGGAGGGCTAGCGCGATTCTCTGGGGCCAACGTCCTGACTTTC. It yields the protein CASSLGGLARFSGANVLTF.

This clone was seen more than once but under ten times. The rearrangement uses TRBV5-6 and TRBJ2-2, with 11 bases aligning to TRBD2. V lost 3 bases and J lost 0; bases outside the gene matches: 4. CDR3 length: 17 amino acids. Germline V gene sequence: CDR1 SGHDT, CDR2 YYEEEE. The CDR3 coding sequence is TGTGCCAGCAGCTATCAGGGACTAGCGGCGAACACCGGGGAGCTGTTTTTT. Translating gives CASSYQGLAANTGELFF. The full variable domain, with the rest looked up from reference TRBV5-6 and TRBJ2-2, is DAGVTQSPTHLIKTRGQQVTLRCSPKSGHDTVSWYQQALGQGPQFIFQYYEEEERQRGNFPDRFSGHQFPNYSSELNVNALLLGDSALYLCASSYQGLAANTGELFFGEGSRLTVL.

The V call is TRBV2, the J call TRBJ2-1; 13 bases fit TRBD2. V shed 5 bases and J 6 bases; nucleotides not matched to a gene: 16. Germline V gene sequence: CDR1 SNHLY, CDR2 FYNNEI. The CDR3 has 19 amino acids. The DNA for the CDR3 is TGTGCCAGCAGTTCCCATTGGCGGACTAGCGGGAGACTTCGCAATGAGCAGTTCTTC. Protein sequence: CASSSHWRTSGRLRNEQFF.

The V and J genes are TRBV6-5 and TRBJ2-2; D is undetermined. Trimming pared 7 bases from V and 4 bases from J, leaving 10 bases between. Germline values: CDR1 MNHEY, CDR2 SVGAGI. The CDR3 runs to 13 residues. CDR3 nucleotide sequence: TGTGCCAGCAAGTCGGAGTTCACCGGGGAGCTGTTTTTT. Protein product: CASKSEFTGELFF.

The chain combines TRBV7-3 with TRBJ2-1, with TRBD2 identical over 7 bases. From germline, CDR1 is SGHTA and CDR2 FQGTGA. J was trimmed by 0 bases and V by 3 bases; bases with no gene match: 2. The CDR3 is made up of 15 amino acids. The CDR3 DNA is TGTGCCAGCAGCTTGAGCGGGGACTCCTACAATGAGCAGTTCTTC. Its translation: CASSLSGDSYNEQFF.

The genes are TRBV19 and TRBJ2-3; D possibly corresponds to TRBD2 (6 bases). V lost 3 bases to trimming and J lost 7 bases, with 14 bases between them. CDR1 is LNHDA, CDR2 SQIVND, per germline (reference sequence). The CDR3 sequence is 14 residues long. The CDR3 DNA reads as TGTGCCAGTAGTATCCGGGCTAGCGTTAATACGCAGTATTTT. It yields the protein CASSIRASVNTQYF.

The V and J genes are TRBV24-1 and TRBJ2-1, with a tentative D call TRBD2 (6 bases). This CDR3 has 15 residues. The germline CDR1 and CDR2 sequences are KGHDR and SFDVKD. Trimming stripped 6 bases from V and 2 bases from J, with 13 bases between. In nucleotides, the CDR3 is TGTGCCACCAGTCCCTGGGGGGTAGCCTACAATGAGCAGTTCTTC. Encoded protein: CATSPWGVAYNEQFF.

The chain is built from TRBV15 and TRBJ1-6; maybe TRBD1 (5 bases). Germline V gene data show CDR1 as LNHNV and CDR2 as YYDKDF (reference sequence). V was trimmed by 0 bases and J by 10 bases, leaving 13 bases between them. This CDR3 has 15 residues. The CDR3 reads CATSREGQGGSPLHF. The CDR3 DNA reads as TGTGCCACCAGCAGAGAAGGCCAGGGAGGATCACCCCTCCACTTT.

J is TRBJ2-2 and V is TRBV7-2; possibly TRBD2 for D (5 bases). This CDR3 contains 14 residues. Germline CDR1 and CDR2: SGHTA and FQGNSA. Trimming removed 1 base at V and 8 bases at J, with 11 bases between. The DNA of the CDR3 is TGTGCCAGCAGCTTAGATCCCCGGGGAGGGGAGCTGTTTTTT. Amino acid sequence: CASSLDPRGGELFF. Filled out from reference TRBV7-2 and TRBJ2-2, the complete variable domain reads GAGVSQSPSNKVTEKGKDVELRCDPISGHTALYWYRQSLGQGLEFLIYFQGNSAPDKSGLPSDRFSAERTGGSVSTLTIQRTQQEDSAVYLCASSLDPRGGELFFGEGSRLTVL.

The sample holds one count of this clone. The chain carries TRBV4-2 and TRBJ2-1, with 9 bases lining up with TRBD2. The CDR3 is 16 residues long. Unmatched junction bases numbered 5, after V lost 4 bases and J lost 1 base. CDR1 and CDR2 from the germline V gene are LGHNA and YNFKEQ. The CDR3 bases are TGTGCCAGCAGCCGATTGACTAGCGGATCCTACAATGAGCAGTTCTTC. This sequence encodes CASSRLTSGSYNEQFF.

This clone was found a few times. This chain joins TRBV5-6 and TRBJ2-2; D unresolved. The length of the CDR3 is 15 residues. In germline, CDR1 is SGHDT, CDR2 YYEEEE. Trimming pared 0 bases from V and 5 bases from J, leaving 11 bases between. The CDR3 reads CASSLVSRSTGELFF. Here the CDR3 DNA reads TGTGCCAGCAGCTTGGTTTCGAGGTCTACCGGGGAGCTGTTTTTT.

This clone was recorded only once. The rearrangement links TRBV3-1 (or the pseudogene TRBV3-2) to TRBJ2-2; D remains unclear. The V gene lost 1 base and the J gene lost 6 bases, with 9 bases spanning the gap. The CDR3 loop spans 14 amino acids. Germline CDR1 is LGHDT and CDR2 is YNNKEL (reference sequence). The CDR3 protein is CASSQVTGSGELFF. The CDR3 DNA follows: TGTGCCAGCAGCCAAGTCACCGGGTCCGGGGAGCTGTTTTTT.

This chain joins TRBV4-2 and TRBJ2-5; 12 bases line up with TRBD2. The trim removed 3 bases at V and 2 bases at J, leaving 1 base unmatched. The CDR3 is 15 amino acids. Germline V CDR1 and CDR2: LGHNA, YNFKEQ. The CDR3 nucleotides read TGTGCCAGCAGCCACGGGACTAGCGGGCAAGAGACCCAGTACTTC. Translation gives CASSHGTSGQETQYF.

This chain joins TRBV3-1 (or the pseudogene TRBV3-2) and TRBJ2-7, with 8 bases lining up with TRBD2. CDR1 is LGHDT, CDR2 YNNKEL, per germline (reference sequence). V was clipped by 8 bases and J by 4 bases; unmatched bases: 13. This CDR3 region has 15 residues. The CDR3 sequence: CASGAVTGGRYEQYF. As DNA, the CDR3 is TGTGCCAGCGGAGCGGTAACGGGAGGGCGGTACGAGCAGTACTTC.

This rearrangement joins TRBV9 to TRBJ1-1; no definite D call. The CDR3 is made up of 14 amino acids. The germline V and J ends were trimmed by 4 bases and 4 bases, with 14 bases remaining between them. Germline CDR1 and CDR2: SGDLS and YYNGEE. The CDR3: CASSRRDVGTEAFF. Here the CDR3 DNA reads TGTGCCAGCAGCCGGCGGGATGTTGGCACTGAAGCTTTCTTT.

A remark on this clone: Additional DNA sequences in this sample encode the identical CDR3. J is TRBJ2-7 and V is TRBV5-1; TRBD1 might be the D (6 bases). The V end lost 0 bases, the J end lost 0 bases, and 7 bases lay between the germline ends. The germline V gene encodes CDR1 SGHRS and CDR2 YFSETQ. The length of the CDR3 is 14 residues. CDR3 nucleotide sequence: TGCGCCAGCAGCTTGGAAGGGGGCTCCTACGAGCAGTACTTC. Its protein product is CASSLEGGSYEQYF.

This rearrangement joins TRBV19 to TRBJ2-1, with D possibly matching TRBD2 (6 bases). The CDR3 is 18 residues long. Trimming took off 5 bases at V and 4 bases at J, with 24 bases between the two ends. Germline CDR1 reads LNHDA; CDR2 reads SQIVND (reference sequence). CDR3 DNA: TGTGCCAGTAGTCCCAATTCCATCTCTAGCGACCTATACAATGAGCAGTTCTTC. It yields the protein CASSPNSISSDLYNEQFF. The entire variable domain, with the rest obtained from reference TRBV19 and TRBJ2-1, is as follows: DGGITQSPKYLFRKEGQNVTLSCEQNLNHDAMYWYRQDPGQGLRLIYYSQIVNDFQKGDIAEGYSVSREKKESFPLTVTSAQKNPTAFYLCASSPNSISSDLYNEQFFGPGTRLTVL.

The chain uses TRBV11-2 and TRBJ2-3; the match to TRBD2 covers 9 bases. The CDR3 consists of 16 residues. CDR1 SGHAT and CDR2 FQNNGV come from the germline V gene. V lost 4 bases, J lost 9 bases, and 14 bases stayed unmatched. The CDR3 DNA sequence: TGTGCCAGCAGCTCCCGTCGCGGGAGGGCCGCTGACACGCAGTATTTT. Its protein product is CASSSRRGRAADTQYF.

The DNA of the CDR3 is TGTGCCAGCACCTCCCTAGCGGGAGCCTACGAGCAGTACTTC. Its protein is CASTSLAGAYEQYF. The chain joins TRBV7-8 to TRBJ2-7; the match to TRBD2 covers 10 bases. This CDR3 has 14 residues. CDR1 is SGHVS, CDR2 FQNEAQ, per germline. J lost 2 bases, V lost 7 bases, and 5 bases had no gene match.